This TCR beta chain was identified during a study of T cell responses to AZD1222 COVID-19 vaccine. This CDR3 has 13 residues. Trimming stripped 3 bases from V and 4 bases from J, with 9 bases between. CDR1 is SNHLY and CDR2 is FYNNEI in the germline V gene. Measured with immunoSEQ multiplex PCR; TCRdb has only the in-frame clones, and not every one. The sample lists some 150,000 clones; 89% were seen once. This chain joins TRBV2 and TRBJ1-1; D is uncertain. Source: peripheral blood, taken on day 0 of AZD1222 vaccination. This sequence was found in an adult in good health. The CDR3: CASSDRPITEAFF. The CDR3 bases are TGTGCCAGCAGTGATCGGCCCATCACTGAAGCTTTCTTT.